A single sample gave rise to the 9 T cell receptor beta chains below, sequenced in a study of blood T cell repertoires in COVID-19. Only in-frame clones appear in the TCRdb table, and some are missing; sequencing was by immunoSEQ multiplex PCR. The sample contains over 100,000 clones, more than 80% of which appear only once. The sample taken for sequencing was peripheral blood. The receptor source for this set is a man aged 35-49 years with acute or convalescent COVID-19.

This clone was seen a handful of times. V gene TRBV28 combines with J gene TRBJ1-2, with D possibly TRBD1 on 6 matching bases. The length of the CDR3 is 15 residues. Trimming pared 2 bases from V and 4 bases from J, leaving 14 bases between. CDR1 is MDHEN, CDR2 SYDVKM, per germline. The CDR3 is CASSLPGAGVYGYTF. The CDR3 DNA reads as TGTGCCAGCAGTTTACCAGGGGCTGGGGTCTATGGCTACACCTTC.

V and J are TRBV6-5 and TRBJ1-5; D might be TRBD1 (5 bases). With 7 bases removed from V and 3 bases from J, the gap between germline ends came to 10 bases. The length of the CDR3 is 13 residues. The germline V gene has CDR1 MNHEY and CDR2 SVGAGI. CDR3 amino acids: CASIRDFNQPQHF. CDR3 DNA: TGTGCCAGCATTCGGGACTTCAATCAGCCCCAGCATTTT.

V gene TRBV6-5 combines with J gene TRBJ1-1, with 7 bases aligning to TRBD1. The CDR3 spans 13 residues. V was clipped by 8 bases and J by 3 bases; unmatched bases: 6. Per the germline V gene, CDR1 is MNHEY and CDR2 is SVGAGI. Here the CDR3 DNA reads TGTGCCAGCGTATCACAGGGGTACACTGAAGCTTTCTTT. Its protein is CASVSQGYTEAFF.

The chain is built from TRBV5-6 and TRBJ2-5, with D unresolved. The germline CDR1 and CDR2 sequences are SGHDT and YYEEEE. V lost 4 bases, J lost 2 bases, and 6 bases lay in between. CDR3 size: 12 residues. CDR3 nucleotides: TGTGCCAGCAGCCCGACACAAGAGACCCAGTACTTC. Translating it yields CASSPTQETQYF.

The chain couples TRBV12-3 or TRBV12-4 to TRBJ2-1; no definite D call. CDR3 length: 12 residues. The V end was cut by 6 bases, the J end by 8 bases, with 11 bases between. CDR3 region: CASRSTSYEQFF. The CDR3 bases are TGTGCCAGCAGGTCAACGAGTTATGAGCAGTTCTTC.

The chain links TRBV10-2 to TRBJ1-1; 7 nucleotides match TRBD1. The CDR3 extends over 14 amino acids. J was trimmed by 1 base and V by 7 bases; bases with no gene match: 6. CDR1 and CDR2 (germline): WSHSY, SAAADI. This CDR3 reads CASNERQGNTEAFF. For the CDR3, the DNA is TGCGCCAGCAACGAGCGACAGGGGAACACTGAAGCTTTCTTT.

This sequence joins TRBV19 and TRBJ2-7, with TRBD1 matching over 11 bases. Germline CDR1 LNHDA, CDR2 SQIVND (reference sequence). CDR3 size: 13 residues. The ends lost 5 bases at V and 5 bases at J; junction bases unmatched: 2. DNA for the CDR3: TGTGCCAGTAGTCCGGACAGGGGGCACGAGCAGTACTTC. Translated, it gives CASSPDRGHEQYF.

This chain connects TRBV19 to TRBJ2-7; tentatively, D is TRBD1 (6 bases). V lost 0 bases and J lost 3, with 12 bases in between. Germline V gene sequence: CDR1 LNHDA, CDR2 SQIVND (reference sequence). The CDR3 length is 15 residues. The CDR3 bases are TGTGCCAGTAGTATAGATAGGAACAGGGACTACGAGCAGTACTTC. Its translation: CASSIDRNRDYEQYF.

The chain employs TRBV6-5 and TRBJ2-7; perhaps TRBD2 as D (5 bases). The V gene lost 2 bases and the J gene lost 9 bases, with 14 bases spanning the gap. Germline V gene data show CDR1 as MNHEY and CDR2 as SVGAGI. The CDR3 loop spans 13 amino acids. CDR3 sequence (DNA): TGTGCCAGCAGTTACGGCGGGCCCAACGGGCAGTACTTC. Translated: CASSYGGPNGQYF.